Shown below are 18 T cell receptor beta chains from a single sample sequenced in a study of vaccination and CD4 T cells after COVID-19. With the Oncomine TCR Beta short-read assay, DNA from cultured CD4+ T cells was sequenced. TCRdb recomputed calls from the PCR reads with MiXCR, one row per CDR3 protein. The table has roughly 15,000 distinct CDR3 sequences, roughly three fifths seen once. Stated treatment: approximately nine-day PBMC culture with coronavirus spike peptide pools or control peptides (ViraFEST assay). Their antigens are not known. Material: CD4+ T cells from blood, cultured in vitro. These receptors were taken from a human donor who had recovered from COVID-19.

The V gene is TRBV6-2 or TRBV6-3, the J gene TRBJ2-2; 8 positions agree with TRBD2. The CDR3 is made up of 15 amino acids. The germline CDR1 and CDR2 sequences are MNHEY and SVGEGT. Germline trimming cut 8 bases from V and 7 bases from J; bases unmatched to any gene: 12. The DNA of the CDR3 is TGTGCCAGCCTTTCCGGGAGGGCCGTGGTCGGGGAGCTGTTTTTT. It specifies CASLSGRAVVGELFF.

The chain carries TRBV2 and TRBJ2-2; 7 bases agree with TRBD2. Germline V gene data show CDR1 as SNHLY and CDR2 as FYNNEI. There are 14 residues in the CDR3. The V and J ends lost 7 bases and 0 bases, in that order; junction bases with no gene match: 2. In nucleotides, the CDR3 is TGTGCCAGCAATCTAGCGGCGAACACCGGGGAGCTGTTTTTT. It yields the protein CASNLAANTGELFF.

The CDR3 here is CASSPLAGVETQYF. Written as DNA, the CDR3 is TGTGCCAGCAGCCCATTAGCGGGAGTAGAGACCCAGTACTTC. V usage is TRBV7-6 and J usage is TRBJ2-5; 9 nucleotides line up with TRBD2. The CDR3 length is 14 residues. J gave up 4 bases and V 5 bases, and 5 bases lay outside the gene matches. Germline values: CDR1 SGHVS, CDR2 FNYEAQ.

This chain uses TRBV15 with TRBJ2-1; 9 bases are shared with TRBD2. This CDR3 contains 14 residues. Germline CDR1 and CDR2: LNHNV and YYDKDF (reference sequence). V shed 1 base and J 12 bases; nucleotides not matched to a gene: 7. The CDR3 loop is CATSRVRREGLQFF. In DNA, the CDR3 is TGTGCCACCAGCAGAGTGAGGCGGGAGGGTCTGCAGTTCTTC.

This chain connects TRBV7-9 to TRBJ1-3; no clear D. The CDR3 has 12 amino acids. Trimming removed 5 bases from V and 1 base from J, with 3 bases in between. CDR1 is SEHNR, CDR2 FQNEAQ, per germline (reference sequence). CDR3 nucleotides: TGTGCCAGCAGCCCGTCTGGAAACACCATATATTTT. It specifies CASSPSGNTIYF.

V gene TRBV7-3 combines with J gene TRBJ2-3, with 13 nucleotides matching TRBD2. There are 16 residues in the CDR3. Germline CDR1 SGHTA, CDR2 FQGTGA. After removal of 5 bases from V and 0 bases from J, the junction contained 2 bases not matched to a gene. The CDR3 is CASSPGLAGSTDTQYF. In DNA form, the CDR3 reads TGTGCCAGCAGCCCGGGACTAGCGGGGAGCACAGATACGCAGTATTTT.

The rearrangement joins TRBV19 to TRBJ1-2, with 9 nucleotides matching TRBD1. CDR1 is LNHDA and CDR2 is SQIVND in the germline V gene (reference sequence). CDR3 size: 15 residues. V dropped 5 bases and J dropped 3; count of bases not matched to a gene: 7. The CDR3 here is CASSHRDRVDYGYTF. The CDR3 nucleotides read TGTGCCAGTAGTCACCGGGACAGGGTTGACTATGGCTACACCTTC.

The chain joins TRBV24-1 to TRBJ2-5, with D perhaps matching TRBD1 (7 bases). Trimming left V 1 base short and J 1 base short, with 12 bases between. The CDR3 totals 16 residues. Germline CDR1 is KGHDR and CDR2 is SFDVKD. The CDR3 loop is CATSDFFQGGQETQYF. In DNA form, the CDR3 reads TGTGCCACCAGTGATTTTTTCCAGGGGGGCCAAGAGACCCAGTACTTC.

This chain links TRBV20-1 with TRBJ2-3; D is unclear. CDR1 and CDR2 (germline): DFQATT, SNEGSKA (reference sequence). This CDR3 has 13 residues. The V end lost 0 bases, the J end lost 5 bases, and 9 bases lay between the germline ends. The CDR3 nucleotides are TGCAGTGCTAGAGATTGGCCAGAAGATACGCAGTATTTT. It encodes CSARDWPEDTQYF.

This clonotype was detected a few times. This rearrangement joins TRBV6-1 to TRBJ1-2; no firm D call. V was trimmed by 7 bases and J by 5 bases, leaving 8 bases between them. The CDR3 has 11 residues. Germline CDR1 is MNHNS and CDR2 is SASEGT. CDR3 DNA: TGTGCCAGCATGGAAGGGTATGGCTACACCTTC. This codes for CASMEGYGYTF.

The chain carries TRBV6-2 or TRBV6-3 and TRBJ2-7; 10 nucleotides match TRBD2. Per germline, CDR1 MNHEY and CDR2 SVGEGT. J was trimmed by 4 bases and V by 2 bases; bases with no gene match: 8. This CDR3 is built from 16 residues. CDR3 protein: CASSYTLAGAMYEQYF. Written as DNA, the CDR3 is TGTGCCAGCAGTTACACCCTAGCGGGAGCGATGTACGAGCAGTACTTC.

This sequence joins TRBV12-3 or TRBV12-4 and TRBJ2-5; a possible D gene is TRBD2 (5 bases). The CDR3 extends over 13 amino acids. Deletions cut 4 bases from V and 2 bases from J, with 8 bases between. The CDR3 is CASSSSGQETQYF. In nucleotides, the CDR3 is TGTGCCAGCAGTTCCAGCGGTCAAGAGACCCAGTACTTC.

This clonotype was picked up a small number of times. The V gene is TRBV7-9, the J gene TRBJ1-2; D unresolved. V was clipped by 2 bases and J by 2 bases, with 9 bases between them. This CDR3 has 14 residues. Germline V gene data show CDR1 as SEHNR and CDR2 as FQNEAQ (reference sequence). The CDR3 region is CASSLSFGNYGYTF. CDR3 nucleotide sequence: TGTGCCAGCAGCTTATCTTTCGGGAACTATGGCTACACCTTC.

The chain recombines TRBV27 with TRBJ2-2; 8 bases fit TRBD1. The V gene's germline CDR1 is MNHEY and CDR2 SMNVEV (reference sequence). CDR3 length: 15 amino acids. Trimming removed 6 bases from V and 3 bases from J; junction bases left unmatched: 6. The CDR3 is CASRDRVFDTGELFF. As DNA, the CDR3 is TGTGCCAGCAGGGACAGGGTGTTTGACACCGGGGAGCTGTTTTTT.

CDR3 sequence: CASSILHNHRGSNQPQHF. The CDR3 DNA reads as TGTGCCAGCAGCATACTCCACAATCATCGGGGGAGCAATCAGCCCCAGCATTTT. The V call is TRBV21-1, the J call TRBJ1-5; no check of the table's D call, TRBD1, against the DNA was made. TRBV21-1 has pseudogene status. The length of the CDR3 is 18 residues.

The V gene is TRBV7-2, the J gene TRBJ1-2; a weak D match, TRBD1 (5 bases). This CDR3 spans 12 amino acids. V lost 4 bases and J lost 8, with 11 bases in between. Germline-derived CDR1 and CDR2 are SGHTA and FQGNSA. The CDR3 here is CASSSREGGYTF. CDR3 in DNA: TGTGCCAGCAGCTCCAGGGAGGGAGGCTACACCTTC.

V is TRBV24-1 and J is TRBJ2-1; 9 bases are shared with TRBD1. Trimming cost V 3 bases and J 1 base; bases outside gene matches: 12. The CDR3 is made up of 19 amino acids. The germline V gene has CDR1 KGHDR and CDR2 SFDVKD. CDR3 sequence reads: CATSDPGQGSGRSYNEQFF. The CDR3 DNA reads as TGTGCCACCAGTGATCCGGGACAGGGCTCGGGGAGGTCCTACAATGAGCAGTTCTTC.

This clonotype came up a few times. In DNA, the CDR3 is TGTGCCACCAGCAGAACGGCGGGTGAGCAGTACTTC. This gives the protein CATSRTAGEQYF. The chain is built from TRBV15 and TRBJ2-7, with a weak D call TRBD2 (5 bases). CDR3 length: 12 amino acids. Germline V gives CDR1 LNHNV, CDR2 YYDKDF (reference sequence). The V and J ends lost 2 bases and 7 bases respectively, with 9 bases between them.